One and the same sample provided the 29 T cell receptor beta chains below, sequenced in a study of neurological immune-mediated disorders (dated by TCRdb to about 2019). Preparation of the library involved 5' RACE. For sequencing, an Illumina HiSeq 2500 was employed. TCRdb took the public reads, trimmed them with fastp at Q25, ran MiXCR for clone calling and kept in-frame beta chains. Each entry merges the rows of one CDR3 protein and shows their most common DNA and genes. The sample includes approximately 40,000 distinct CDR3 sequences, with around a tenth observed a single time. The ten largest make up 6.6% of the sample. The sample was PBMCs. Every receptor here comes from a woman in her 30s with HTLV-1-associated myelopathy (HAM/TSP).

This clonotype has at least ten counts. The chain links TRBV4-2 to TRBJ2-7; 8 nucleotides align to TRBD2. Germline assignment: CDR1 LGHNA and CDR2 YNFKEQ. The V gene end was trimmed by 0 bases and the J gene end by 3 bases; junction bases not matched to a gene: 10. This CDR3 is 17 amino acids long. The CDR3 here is CASSQEAGGGSVYEQYF. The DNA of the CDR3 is TGTGCCAGCAGCCAAGAAGCGGGCGGGGGGTCCGTCTACGAGCAGTACTTC.

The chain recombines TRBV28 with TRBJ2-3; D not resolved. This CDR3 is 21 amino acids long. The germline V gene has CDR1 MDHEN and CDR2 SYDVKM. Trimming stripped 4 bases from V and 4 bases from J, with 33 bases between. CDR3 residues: CASSYPVVWVNHPAPPDTQYF. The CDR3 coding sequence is TGTGCCAGCAGTTACCCAGTGGTCTGGGTCAACCACCCCGCTCCCCCAGATACGCAGTATTTT.

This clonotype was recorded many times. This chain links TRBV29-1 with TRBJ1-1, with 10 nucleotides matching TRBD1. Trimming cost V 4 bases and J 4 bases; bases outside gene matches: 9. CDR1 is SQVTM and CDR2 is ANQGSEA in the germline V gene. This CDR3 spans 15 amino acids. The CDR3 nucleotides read TGCAGCGTTGGGGTAGACAGGGGGCCTGGCACTGAAGCTTTCTTT. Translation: CSVGVDRGPGTEAFF.

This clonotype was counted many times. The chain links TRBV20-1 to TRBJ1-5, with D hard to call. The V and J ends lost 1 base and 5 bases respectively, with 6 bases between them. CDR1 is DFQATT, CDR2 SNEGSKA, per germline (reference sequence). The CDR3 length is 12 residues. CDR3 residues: CSARVGDQPQHF. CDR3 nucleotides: TGCAGTGCTAGAGTTGGAGATCAGCCCCAGCATTTT.

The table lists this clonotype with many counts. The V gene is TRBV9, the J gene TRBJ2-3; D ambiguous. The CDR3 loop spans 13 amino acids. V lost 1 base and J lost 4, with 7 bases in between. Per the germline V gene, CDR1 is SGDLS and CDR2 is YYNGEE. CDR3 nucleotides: TGTGCCAGCAGCGTATTAGCCCCAGATACGCAGTATTTT. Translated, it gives CASSVLAPDTQYF.

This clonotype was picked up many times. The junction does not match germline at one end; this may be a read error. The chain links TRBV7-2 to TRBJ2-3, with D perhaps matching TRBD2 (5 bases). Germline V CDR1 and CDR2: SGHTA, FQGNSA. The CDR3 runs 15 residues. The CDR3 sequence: CASRLAPGITDTQYF. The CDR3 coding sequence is TGTGCCAGCAGATTAGCACCGGGAATCACAGATACGCAGTATTTT.

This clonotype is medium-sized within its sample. DNA of the CDR3: TGTGCCAGCAGCTACGTAGGGGGCAATCAGCCCCAGCATTTT. This codes for CASSYVGGNQPQHF. J is TRBJ1-5 and V is TRBV7-2, with D possibly being TRBD1 (5 bases). The CDR3 is 14 residues long. Germline assignment: CDR1 SGHTA and CDR2 FQGNSA. The V end was cut by 4 bases, the J end by 2 bases, with 9 bases between.

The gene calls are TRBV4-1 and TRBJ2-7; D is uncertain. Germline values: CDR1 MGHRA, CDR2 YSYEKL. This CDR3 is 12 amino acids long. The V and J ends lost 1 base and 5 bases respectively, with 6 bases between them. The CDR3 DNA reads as TGCGCCAGCAGCCAAGTGGCCAACGAGCAGTACTTC. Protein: CASSQVANEQYF.

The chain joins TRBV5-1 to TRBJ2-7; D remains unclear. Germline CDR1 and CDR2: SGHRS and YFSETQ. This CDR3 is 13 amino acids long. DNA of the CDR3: TGCTTCAGCAGCCCGGGTGACCTCGGGGAGCAGTACTTC. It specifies CFSSPGDLGEQYF.

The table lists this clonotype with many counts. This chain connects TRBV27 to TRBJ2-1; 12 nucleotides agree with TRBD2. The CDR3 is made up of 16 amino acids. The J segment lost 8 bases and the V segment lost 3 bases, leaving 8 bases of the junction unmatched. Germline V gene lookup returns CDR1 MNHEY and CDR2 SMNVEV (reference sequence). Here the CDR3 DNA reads TGTGCCAGCAGTTTTGATCCTAGCGGGGGGGTCGATGAGCAGTTCTTC. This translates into CASSFDPSGGVDEQFF.

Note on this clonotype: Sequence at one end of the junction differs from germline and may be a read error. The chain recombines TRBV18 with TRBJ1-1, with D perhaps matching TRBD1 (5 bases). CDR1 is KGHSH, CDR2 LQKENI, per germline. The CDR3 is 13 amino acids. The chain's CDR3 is CANSPGGKTEALF. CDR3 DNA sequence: TGTGCCAACTCACCTGGGGGGAAGACTGAAGCTTTATTT.

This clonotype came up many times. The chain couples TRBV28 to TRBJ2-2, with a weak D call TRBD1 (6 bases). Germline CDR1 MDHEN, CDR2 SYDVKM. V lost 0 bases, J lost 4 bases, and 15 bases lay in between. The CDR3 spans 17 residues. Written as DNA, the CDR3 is TGTGCCAGCAGTTTATGGGCCCGGGGACATCCCACCGGGGAGCTGTTTTTT. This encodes CASSLWARGHPTGELFF.

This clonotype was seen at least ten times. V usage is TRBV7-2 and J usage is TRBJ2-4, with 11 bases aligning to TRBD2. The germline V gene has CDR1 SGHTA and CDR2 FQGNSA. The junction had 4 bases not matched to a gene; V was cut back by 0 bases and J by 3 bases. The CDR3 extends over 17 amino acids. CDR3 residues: CASSLALAGAGKNIQYF. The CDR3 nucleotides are TGTGCCAGCAGCTTAGCACTAGCGGGGGCGGGCAAAAACATTCAGTACTTC.

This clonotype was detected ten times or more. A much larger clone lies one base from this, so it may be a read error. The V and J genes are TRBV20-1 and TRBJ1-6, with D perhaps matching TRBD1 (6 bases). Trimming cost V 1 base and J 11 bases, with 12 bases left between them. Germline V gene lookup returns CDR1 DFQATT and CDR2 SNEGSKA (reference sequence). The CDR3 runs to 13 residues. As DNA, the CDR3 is TGCAGTGCTAGAGGCGGGGGCGCACCACCCCTCCACTTT. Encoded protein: CSARGGGAPPLHF.

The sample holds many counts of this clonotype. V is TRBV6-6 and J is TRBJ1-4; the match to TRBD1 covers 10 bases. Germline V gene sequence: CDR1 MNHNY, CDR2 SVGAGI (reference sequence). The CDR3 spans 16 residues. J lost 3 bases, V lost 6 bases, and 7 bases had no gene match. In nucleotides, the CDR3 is TGTGCCAGCAGCCTGGGACAGGGGTGGGCTAATGAAAAACTGTTTTTT. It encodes CASSLGQGWANEKLFF.

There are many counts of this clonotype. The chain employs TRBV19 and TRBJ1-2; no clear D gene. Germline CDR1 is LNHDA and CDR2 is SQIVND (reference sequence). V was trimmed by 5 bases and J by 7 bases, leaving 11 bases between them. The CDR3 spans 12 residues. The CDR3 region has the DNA TGTGCCAGTAGTCTTCTGGACGTTGGCTACACCTTC. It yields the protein CASSLLDVGYTF.

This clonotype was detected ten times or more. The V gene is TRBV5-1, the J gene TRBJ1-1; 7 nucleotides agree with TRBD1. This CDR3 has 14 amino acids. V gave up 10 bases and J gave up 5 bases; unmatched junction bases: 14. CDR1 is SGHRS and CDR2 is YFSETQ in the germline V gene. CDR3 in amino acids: CASRPGQVWTEAFF. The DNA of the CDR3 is TGCGCCTCCCGCCCTGGACAGGTTTGGACTGAAGCTTTCTTT.

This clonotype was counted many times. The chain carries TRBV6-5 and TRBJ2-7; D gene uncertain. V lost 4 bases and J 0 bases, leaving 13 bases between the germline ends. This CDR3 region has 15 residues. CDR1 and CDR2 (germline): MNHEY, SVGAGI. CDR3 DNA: TGTGCCAGCAGTTCCGACAACCCGAGCTCCTACGAGCAGTACTTC. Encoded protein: CASSSDNPSSYEQYF.

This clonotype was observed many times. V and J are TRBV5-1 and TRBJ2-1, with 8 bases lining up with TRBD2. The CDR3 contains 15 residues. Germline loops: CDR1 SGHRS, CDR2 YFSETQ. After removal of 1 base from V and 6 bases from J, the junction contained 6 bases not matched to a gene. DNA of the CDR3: TGCGCCAGCAGCTTGCTAAACGGGGGGGCCAATGAGCAGTTCTTC. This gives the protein CASSLLNGGANEQFF.

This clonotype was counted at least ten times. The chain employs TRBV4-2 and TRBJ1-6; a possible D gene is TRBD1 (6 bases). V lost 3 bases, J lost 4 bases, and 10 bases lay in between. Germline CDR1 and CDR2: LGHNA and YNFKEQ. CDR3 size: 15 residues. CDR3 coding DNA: TGTGCCAGCAGCCAGCCCCAGGGGTATAATTCACCCCTCCACTTT. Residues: CASSQPQGYNSPLHF.

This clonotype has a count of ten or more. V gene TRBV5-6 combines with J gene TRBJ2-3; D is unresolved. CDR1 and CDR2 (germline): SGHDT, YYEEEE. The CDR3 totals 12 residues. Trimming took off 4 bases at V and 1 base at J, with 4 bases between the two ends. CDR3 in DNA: TGTGCCAGCAGCCCGGGCACAGATACGCAGTATTTT. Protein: CASSPGTDTQYF.

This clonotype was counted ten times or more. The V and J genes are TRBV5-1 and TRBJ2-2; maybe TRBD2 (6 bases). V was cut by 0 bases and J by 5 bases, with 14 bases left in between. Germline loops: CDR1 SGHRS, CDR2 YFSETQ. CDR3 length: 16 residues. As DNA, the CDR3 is TGCGCCAGCAGCTTGGTCATGTCCGGGGGAACCGGGGAGCTGTTTTTT. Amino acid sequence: CASSLVMSGGTGELFF.

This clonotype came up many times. The CDR3 loop reads CASSPRASPSTDTQYF. CDR3 DNA: TGTGCCAGCAGCCCCCGGGCTAGCCCTAGCACAGATACGCAGTATTTT. The rearrangement joins TRBV7-2 to TRBJ2-3; TRBD2 might be the D (5 bases). From germline, CDR1 is SGHTA and CDR2 FQGNSA. Trimming removed 5 bases at V and 0 bases at J, with 15 bases between. The CDR3 covers 16 residues.

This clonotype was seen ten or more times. The CDR3 here is CASSSPGTVNTEAFF. CDR3 bases: TGTGCCAGCAGCAGTCCCGGGACAGTGAACACTGAAGCTTTCTTT. The V and J genes are TRBV7-9 and TRBJ1-1; 7 bases fit TRBD1. The trim removed 5 bases at V and 0 bases at J, leaving 6 bases unmatched. The length of the CDR3 is 15 residues. Germline V lookup: CDR1 SEHNR, CDR2 FQNEAQ (reference sequence).

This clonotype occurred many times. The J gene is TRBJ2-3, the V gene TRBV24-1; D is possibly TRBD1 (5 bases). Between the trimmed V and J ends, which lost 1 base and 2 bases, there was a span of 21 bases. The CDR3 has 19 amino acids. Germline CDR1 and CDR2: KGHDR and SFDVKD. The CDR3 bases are TGTGCCACCAGTGATTTTGGTAGGGGTAGGCAGGGAAACACAGATACGCAGTATTTT. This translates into CATSDFGRGRQGNTDTQYF.

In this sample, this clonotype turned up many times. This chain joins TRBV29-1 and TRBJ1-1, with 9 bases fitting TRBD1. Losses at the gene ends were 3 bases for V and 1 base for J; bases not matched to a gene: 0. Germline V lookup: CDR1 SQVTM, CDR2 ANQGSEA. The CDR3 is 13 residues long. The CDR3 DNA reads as TGCAGCGTTGAGGGACAGGGGAACACTGAAGCTTTCTTT. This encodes CSVEGQGNTEAFF.

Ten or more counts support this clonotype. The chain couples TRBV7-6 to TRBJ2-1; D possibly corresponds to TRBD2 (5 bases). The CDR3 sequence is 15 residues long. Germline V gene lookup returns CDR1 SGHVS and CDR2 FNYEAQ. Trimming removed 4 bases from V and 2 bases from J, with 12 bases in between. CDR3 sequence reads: CASSSRVSAYNEQFF. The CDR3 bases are TGTGCCAGCAGCTCTAGGGTTAGCGCCTACAATGAGCAGTTCTTC.

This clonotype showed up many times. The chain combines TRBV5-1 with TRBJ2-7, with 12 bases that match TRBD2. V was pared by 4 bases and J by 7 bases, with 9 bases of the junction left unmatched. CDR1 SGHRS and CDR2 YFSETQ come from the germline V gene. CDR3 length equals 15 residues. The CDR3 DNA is TGCGCCAGCAGCGGTGGACTAGCGGGGAGAACGGAGCAGTACTTC. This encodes CASSGGLAGRTEQYF.

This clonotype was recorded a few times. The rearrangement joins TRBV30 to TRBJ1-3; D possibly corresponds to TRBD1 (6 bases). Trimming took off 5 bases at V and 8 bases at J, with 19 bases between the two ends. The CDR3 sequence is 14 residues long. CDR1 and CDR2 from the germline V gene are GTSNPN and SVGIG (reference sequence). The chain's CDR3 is CAWGKQGSGHTIYF. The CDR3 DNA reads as TGTGCCTGGGGGAAACAGGGTTCTGGCCACACCATATATTTT.